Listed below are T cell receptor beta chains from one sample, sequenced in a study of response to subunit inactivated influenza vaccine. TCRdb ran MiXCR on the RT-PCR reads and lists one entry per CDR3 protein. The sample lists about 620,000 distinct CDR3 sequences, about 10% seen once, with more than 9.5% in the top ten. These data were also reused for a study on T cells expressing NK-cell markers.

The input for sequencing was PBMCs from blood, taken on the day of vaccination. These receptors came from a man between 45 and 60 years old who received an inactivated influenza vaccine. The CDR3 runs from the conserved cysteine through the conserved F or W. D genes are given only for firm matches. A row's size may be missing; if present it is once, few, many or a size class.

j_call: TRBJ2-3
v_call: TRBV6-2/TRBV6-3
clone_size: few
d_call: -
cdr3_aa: CATLPWGTSTDTQYF
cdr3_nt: TGTGCCACCCTTCCGTGGGGGACTAGCACAGATACGCAGTATTTT

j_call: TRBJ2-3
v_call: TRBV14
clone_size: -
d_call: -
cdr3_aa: CASSRVIAADTQYF
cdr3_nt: TGTGCCAGCAGCCGGGTTATAGCGGCAGATACGCAGTATTTT

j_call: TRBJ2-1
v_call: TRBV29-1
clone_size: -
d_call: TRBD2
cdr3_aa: CSVGGAGGGNEQFF
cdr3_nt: TGCAGCGTTGGTGGAGCGGGAGGCGGGAATGAGCAGTTCTTC

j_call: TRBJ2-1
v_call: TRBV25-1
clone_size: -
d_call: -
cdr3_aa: CASIGGNEQFF
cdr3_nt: TGTGCCAGCATTGGAGGTAATGAGCAGTTCTTC

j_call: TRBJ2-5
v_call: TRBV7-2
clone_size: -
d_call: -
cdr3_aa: CASSFGQRETQYF
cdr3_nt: TGTGCCAGCAGCTTTGGGCAAAGGGAGACCCAGTACTTC

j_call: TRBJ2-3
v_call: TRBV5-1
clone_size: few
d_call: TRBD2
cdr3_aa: CASSLGFLAGADTQYF
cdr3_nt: TGCGCCAGCAGCTTGGGTTTTCTAGCGGGAGCAGATACGCAGTATTTT

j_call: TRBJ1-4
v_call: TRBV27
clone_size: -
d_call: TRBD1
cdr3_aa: CASSFRQGAEKLFF
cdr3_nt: TGTGCCAGCAGTTTTAGACAGGGGGCAGAAAAACTGTTTTTT

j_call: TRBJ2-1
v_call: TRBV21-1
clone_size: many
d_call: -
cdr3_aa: CASSKRKGAGSYNEQFF
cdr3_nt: TGTGCCAGCAGCAAAAGAAAGGGCGCGGGCTCCTACAATGAGCAGTTCTTC

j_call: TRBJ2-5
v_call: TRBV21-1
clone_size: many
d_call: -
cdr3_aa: CASWSGTGLWYF
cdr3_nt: TGTGCCAGCTGGTCCGGGACAGGACTTTGGTACTTC

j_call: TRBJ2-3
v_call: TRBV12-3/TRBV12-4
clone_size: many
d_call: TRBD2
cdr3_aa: CASSLAASTDTQYF
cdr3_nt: TGTGCCAGCAGCCTAGCGGCTAGCACAGATACGCAGTATTTT

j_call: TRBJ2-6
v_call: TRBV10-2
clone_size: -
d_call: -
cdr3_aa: CASREQGSGANVLTF
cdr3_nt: TGCGCCAGCAGGGAACAGGGATCTGGGGCCAACGTCCTGACTTTC

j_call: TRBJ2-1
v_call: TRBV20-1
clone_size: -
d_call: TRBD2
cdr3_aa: CSAFAGTSGGARFF
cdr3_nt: TGCAGTGCTTTTGCTGGGACTAGCGGGGGGGCACGGTTCTTC

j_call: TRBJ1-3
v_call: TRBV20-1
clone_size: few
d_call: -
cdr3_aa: CSAGSIQSGNTIYF
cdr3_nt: TGCAGTGCTGGCTCCATTCAGTCAGGAAACACCATATATTTT

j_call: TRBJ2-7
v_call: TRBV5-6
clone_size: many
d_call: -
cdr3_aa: CASSLNRVGEQYF
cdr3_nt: TGTGCCAGCAGCTTGAATCGTGTCGGCGAGCAGTACTTC

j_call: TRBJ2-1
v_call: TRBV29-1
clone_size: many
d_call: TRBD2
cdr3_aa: CSVEGIAGGVYNEQFF
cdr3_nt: TGCAGCGTTGAAGGGATAGCGGGAGGGGTCTACAATGAGCAGTTCTTC

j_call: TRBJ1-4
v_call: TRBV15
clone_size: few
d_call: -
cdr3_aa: CATSRWDIEATNEKLFF
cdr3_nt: TGTGCCACCAGCAGGTGGGACATTGAGGCAACTAATGAAAAACTGTTTTTT

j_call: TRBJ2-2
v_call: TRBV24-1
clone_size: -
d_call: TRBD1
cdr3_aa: CATSDQGQGGGTGELFF
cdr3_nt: TGTGCCACCAGTGACCAAGGACAGGGTGGAGGGACCGGGGAGCTGTTTTTT

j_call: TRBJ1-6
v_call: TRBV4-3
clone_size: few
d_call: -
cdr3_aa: CASSQVGQGNSPLHF
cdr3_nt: TGCGCCAGCAGCCAAGTCGGGCAGGGAAATTCACCCCTCCACTTT

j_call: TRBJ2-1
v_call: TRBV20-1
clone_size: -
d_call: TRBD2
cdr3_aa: CSARETSGRLNEQFF
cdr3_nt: TGCAGTGCTAGAGAGACTAGCGGGAGGCTTAATGAGCAGTTCTTC

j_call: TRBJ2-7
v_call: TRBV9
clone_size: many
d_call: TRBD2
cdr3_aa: CSSSRGLAGMYEQYF
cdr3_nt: TGTTCCAGCAGCCGCGGACTAGCGGGAATGTACGAGCAGTACTTC

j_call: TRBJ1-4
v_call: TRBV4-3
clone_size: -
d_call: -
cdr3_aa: CASSQEVGGGGNEKLFF
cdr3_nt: TGCGCCAGCAGCCAAGAAGTAGGCGGGGGGGGAAATGAAAAACTGTTTTTT

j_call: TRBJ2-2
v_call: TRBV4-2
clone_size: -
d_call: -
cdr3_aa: CASSQVVGEGAGELFF
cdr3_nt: TGTGCCAGCAGCCAAGTCGTAGGGGAGGGGGCCGGGGAGCTGTTTTTT

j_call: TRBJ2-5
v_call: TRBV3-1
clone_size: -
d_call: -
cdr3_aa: CASSQRGGRETQYF
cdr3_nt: TGTGCCAGCAGCCAAAGAGGAGGGCGAGAGACCCAGTACTTC

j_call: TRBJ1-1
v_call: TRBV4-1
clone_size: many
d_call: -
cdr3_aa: CASSRGGQAFF
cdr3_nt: TGCGCCAGCAGCCGGGGAGGGCAAGCTTTCTTT

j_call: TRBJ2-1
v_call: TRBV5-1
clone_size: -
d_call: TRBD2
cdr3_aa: CASSPGTSGPTYNEQFF
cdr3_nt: TGCGCCAGCAGCCCCGGGACTAGCGGACCCACCTACAATGAGCAGTTCTTC

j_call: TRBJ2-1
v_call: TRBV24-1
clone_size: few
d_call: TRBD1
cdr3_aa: CATSDPHRGFDEQFF
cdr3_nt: TGTGCCACCAGTGATCCCCACAGGGGGTTCGATGAGCAGTTCTTC

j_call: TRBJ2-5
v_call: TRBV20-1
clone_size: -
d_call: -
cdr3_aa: CSARGRGGQETQYF
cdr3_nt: TGCAGTGCTAGAGGTCGGGGTGGACAAGAGACCCAGTACTTC

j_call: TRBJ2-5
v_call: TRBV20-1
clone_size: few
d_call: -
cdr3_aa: CSARMGASSQETQYF
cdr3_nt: TGCAGTGCTAGAATGGGGGCTAGTTCTCAAGAGACCCAGTACTTC

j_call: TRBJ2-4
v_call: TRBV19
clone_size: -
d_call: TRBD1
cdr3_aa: CASSRDRGSDIQYF
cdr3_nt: TGTGCCAGTAGTCGTGACAGGGGGTCTGACATTCAGTACTTC

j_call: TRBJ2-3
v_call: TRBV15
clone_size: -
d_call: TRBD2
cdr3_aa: CATSRRAGGGADTQYF
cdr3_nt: TGTGCCACCAGCAGACGCGCGGGAGGCGGCGCAGATACGCAGTATTTT

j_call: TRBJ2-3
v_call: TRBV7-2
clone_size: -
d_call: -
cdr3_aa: CASSLVSPRSDTQYF
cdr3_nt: TGTGCCAGCAGCTTAGTTTCTCCGCGTTCTGATACGCAGTATTTT

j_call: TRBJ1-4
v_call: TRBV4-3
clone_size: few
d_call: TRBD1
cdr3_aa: CASSQLTGNEKLFF
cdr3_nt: TGCGCCAGCAGCCAATTGACAGGGAATGAAAAACTGTTTTTT

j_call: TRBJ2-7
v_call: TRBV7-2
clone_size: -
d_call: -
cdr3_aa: CASSPNRQVSYEQYF
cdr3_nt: TGTGCCAGCAGCCCCAATAGACAGGTCTCCTACGAGCAGTACTTC